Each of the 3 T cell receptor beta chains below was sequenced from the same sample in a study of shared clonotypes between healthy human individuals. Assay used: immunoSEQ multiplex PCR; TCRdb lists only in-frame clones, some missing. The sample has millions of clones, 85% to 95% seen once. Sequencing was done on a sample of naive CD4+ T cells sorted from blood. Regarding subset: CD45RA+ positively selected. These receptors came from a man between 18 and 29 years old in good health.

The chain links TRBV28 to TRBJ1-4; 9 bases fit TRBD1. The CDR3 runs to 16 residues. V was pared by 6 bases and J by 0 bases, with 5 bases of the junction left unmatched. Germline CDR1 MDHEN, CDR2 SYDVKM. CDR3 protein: CASRDRGKATNEKLFF. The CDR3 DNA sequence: TGTGCCAGCAGGGACAGGGGTAAAGCAACTAATGAAAAACTGTTTTTT.

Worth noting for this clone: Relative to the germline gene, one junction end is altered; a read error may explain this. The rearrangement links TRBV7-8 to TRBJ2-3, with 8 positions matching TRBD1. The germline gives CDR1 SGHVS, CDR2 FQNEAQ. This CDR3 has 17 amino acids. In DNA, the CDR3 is TGTGCCAGCAGCTTAGCGCTCGGGCAGGGGGCCACATATACGCAGTATTTT. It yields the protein CASSLALGQGATYTQYF.

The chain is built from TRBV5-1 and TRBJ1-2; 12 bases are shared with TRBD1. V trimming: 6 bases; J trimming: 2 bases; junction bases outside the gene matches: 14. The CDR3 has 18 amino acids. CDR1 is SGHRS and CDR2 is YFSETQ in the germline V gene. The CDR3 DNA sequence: TGCGCCAGCACTTCAGGAGGGACAGGGGGCGTCAGGAACTATGGCTACACCTTC. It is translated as CASTSGGTGGVRNYGYTF.